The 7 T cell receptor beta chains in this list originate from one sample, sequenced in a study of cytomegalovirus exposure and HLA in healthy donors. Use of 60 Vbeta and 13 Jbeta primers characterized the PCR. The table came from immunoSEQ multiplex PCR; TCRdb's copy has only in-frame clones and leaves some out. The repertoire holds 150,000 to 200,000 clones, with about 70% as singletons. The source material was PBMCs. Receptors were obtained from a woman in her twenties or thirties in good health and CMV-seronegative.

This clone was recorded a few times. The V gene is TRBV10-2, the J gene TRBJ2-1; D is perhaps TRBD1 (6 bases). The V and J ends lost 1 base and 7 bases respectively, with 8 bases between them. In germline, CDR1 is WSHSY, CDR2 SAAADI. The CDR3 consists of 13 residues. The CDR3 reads CASSEYRANEQFF. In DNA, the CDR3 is TGCGCCAGCAGTGAGTACAGGGCAAATGAGCAGTTCTTC.

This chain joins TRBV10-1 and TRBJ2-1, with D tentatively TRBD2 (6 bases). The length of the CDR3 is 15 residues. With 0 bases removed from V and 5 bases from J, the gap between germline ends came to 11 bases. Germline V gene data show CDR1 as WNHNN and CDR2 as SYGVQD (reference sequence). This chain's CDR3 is CASSESEGSNNEQFF. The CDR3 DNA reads TGCGCCAGCAGTGAGTCGGAGGGCTCAAACAATGAGCAGTTCTTC.

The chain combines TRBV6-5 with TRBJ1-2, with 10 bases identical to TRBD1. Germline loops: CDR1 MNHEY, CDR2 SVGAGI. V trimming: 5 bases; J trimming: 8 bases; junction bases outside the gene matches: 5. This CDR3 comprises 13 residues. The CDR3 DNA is TGTGCCAGCAGTCTTGACAGGGGGCTCGGCTACACCTTC. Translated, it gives CASSLDRGLGYTF.

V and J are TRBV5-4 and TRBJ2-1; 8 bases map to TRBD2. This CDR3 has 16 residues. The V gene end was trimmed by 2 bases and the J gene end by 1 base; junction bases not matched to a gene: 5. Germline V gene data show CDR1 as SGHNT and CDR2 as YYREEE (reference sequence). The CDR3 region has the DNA TGTGCCAGCAGCTTTTTCCTAGCGGGTTCCTACAATGAGCAGTTCTTC. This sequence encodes CASSFFLAGSYNEQFF. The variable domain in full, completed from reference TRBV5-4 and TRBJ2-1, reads ETGVTQSPTHLIKTRGQQVTLRCSSQSGHNTVSWYQQALGQGPQFIFQYYREEENGRGNFPPRFSGLQFPNYSSELNVNALELDDSALYLCASSFFLAGSYNEQFFGPGTRLTVL.

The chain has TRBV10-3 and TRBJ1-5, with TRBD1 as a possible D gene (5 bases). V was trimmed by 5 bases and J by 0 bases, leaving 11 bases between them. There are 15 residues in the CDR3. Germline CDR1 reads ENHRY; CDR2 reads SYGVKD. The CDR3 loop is CAISPTGSSNQPQHF. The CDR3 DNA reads TGTGCCATCAGTCCTACAGGATCTAGCAATCAGCCCCAGCATTTT.

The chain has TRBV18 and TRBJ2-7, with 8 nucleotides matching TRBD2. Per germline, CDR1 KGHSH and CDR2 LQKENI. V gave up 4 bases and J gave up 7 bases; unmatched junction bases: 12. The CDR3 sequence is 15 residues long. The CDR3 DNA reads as TGTGCCAGCTCACGGTCGGGAGGGGAAAGGAAAGAGCAGTACTTC. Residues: CASSRSGGERKEQYF. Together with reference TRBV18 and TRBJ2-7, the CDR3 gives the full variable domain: NAGVMQNPRHLVRRRGQEARLRCSPMKGHSHVYWYRQLPEEGLKFMVYLQKENIIDESGMPKERFSAEFPKEGPSILRIQQVVRGDSAAYFCASSRSGGERKEQYFGPGTRLTVT.

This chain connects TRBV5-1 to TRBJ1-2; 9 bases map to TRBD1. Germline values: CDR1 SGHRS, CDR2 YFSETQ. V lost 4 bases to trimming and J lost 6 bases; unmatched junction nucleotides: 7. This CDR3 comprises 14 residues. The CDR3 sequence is CASSRDRVRDGYTF. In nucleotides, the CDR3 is TGCGCCAGCAGCCGGGACAGGGTAAGGGATGGCTACACCTTC.